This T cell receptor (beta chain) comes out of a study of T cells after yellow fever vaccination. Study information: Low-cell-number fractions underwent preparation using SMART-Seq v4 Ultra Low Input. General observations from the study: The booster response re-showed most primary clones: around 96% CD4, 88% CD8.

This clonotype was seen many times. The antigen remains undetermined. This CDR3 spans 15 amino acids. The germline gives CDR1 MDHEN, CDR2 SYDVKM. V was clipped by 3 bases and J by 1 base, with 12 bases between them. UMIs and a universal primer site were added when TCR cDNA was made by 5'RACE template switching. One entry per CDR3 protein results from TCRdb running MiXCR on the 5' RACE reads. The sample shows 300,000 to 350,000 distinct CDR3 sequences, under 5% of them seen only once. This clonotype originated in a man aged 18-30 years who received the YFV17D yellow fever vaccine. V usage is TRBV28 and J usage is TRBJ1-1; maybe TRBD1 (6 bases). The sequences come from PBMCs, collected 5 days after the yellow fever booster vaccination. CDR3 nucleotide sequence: TGTGCCAGCAGTTTTCAGGGGTTGGGGAACACTGAAGCTTTCTTT. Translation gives CASSFQGLGNTEAFF.